A single sample is the source of the 25 T cell receptor beta chains below, sequenced in a study of blood T cell repertoires in COVID-19. Profiled with immunoSEQ multiplex PCR; TCRdb holds only in-frame clones, not every one. Seen here are 97,000 or so clones, approximately 88% observed once, and the top ten hold just under 4.5%. Source material: peripheral blood. The receptors shown here come from a human donor in a cohort sampled during active COVID-19.

V usage is TRBV4-3 and J usage is TRBJ2-3, with 11 bases aligning to TRBD2. The CDR3 runs 17 residues. J gave up 4 bases and V 3 bases, and 9 bases lay outside the gene matches. CDR1 is LGHNA and CDR2 is YSLEER in the germline V gene. In DNA form, the CDR3 reads TGCGCCAGCAGCCAGGCCCTAGCGGGGGGTGGATCAGATACGCAGTATTTT. Amino acids: CASSQALAGGGSDTQYF.

The chain joins TRBV5-1 to TRBJ2-7, with TRBD1 matching 7 bases. Germline assignment: CDR1 SGHRS and CDR2 YFSETQ. The CDR3 totals 14 residues. The J segment lost 6 bases and the V segment lost 3 bases, leaving 9 bases of the junction unmatched. Here the CDR3 reads CASSYRDSPSEQYF. The CDR3 nucleotides are TGCGCCAGCAGCTACCGGGACAGCCCTAGCGAGCAGTACTTC.

V usage is TRBV27 and J usage is TRBJ2-3, with 9 bases aligning to TRBD2. The germline CDR1 and CDR2 sequences are MNHEY and SMNVEV (reference sequence). CDR3 length equals 15 residues. Trimming removed 5 bases from V and 2 bases from J; junction bases left unmatched: 5. The CDR3 loop reads CASSPLAGVTDTQYF. The CDR3 coding sequence is TGTGCCAGCAGTCCGTTAGCGGGAGTCACAGATACGCAGTATTTT.

V usage is TRBV28 and J usage is TRBJ2-6, with TRBD1 matching 7 bases. Germline CDR1 reads MDHEN; CDR2 reads SYDVKM. Trimming took 6 bases from V and 0 from J; bases not matched to a gene: 14. The CDR3 is 19 amino acids. CDR3 DNA: TGTGCCAGCAGGTTTCATTTCCCCAGGGGGTACTCTGGGGCCAACGTCCTGACTTTC. Translated: CASRFHFPRGYSGANVLTF.

The chain combines TRBV27 with TRBJ2-7, with 11 bases matching TRBD1. This CDR3 spans 19 amino acids. The germline V gene encodes CDR1 MNHEY and CDR2 SMNVEV (reference sequence). The J segment lost 3 bases and the V segment lost 5 bases, leaving 18 bases of the junction unmatched. The DNA of the CDR3 is TGTGCCAGCAGTGCGCGTCCGGGACAGGGGGGCCTGGGGCTCTACGAGCAGTACTTC. Its protein is CASSARPGQGGLGLYEQYF.

The gene calls are TRBV5-1 and TRBJ2-2, with 8 bases matching TRBD1. The CDR3 is 13 residues long. The V gene's germline CDR1 is SGHRS and CDR2 YFSETQ. The ends lost 7 bases at V and 7 bases at J; junction bases unmatched: 6. CDR3 bases: TGCGCCAGCGGAGGACAGGGAGGCGGGGAGCTGTTTTTT. This encodes CASGGQGGGELFF.

In this sample, this clone turned up once. The chain joins TRBV5-8 to TRBJ1-6; D is uncertain. The germline V gene encodes CDR1 SGHTS and CDR2 YDEGEE. V shed 4 bases and J shed 7 bases, with 9 bases lying between them. This CDR3 has 13 amino acids. The CDR3 DNA reads as TGTGCCAGCAGCGTCGCTAGAAATTCACCCCTCCACTTT. Translated: CASSVARNSPLHF.

This clone has only one observation. The chain couples TRBV28 to TRBJ2-7, with TRBD1 matching over 7 bases. Trimming took 5 bases from V and 1 from J; bases not matched to a gene: 14. This CDR3 has 17 residues. CDR1 and CDR2 (germline): MDHEN, SYDVKM. CDR3 sequence (DNA): TGTGCCAGCAGTGGGTCGAACCGGGACAGATTATCCTACGAGCAGTACTTC. Its protein product is CASSGSNRDRLSYEQYF. Looking up the rest from reference TRBV28 and TRBJ2-7 gives the full variable domain: DVKVTQSSRYLVKRTGEKVFLECVQDMDHENMFWYRQDPGLGLRLIYFSYDVKMKEKGDIPEGYSVSREKKERFSLILESASTNQTSMYLCASSGSNRDRLSYEQYFGPGTRLTVT.

This clone was observed once. V usage is TRBV30 and J usage is TRBJ1-5; 7 bases align to TRBD1. CDR1 is GTSNPN and CDR2 is SVGIG in the germline V gene (reference sequence). V shed 2 bases and J 7 bases; nucleotides not matched to a gene: 2. The CDR3 is made up of 12 amino acids. CDR3 in amino acids: CAWSRGPQPQHF. CDR3 DNA: TGTGCCTGGAGTAGGGGGCCCCAGCCCCAGCATTTT.

This chain connects TRBV6-2 or TRBV6-3 to TRBJ1-1; TRBD1 aligns across 7 bases. CDR3 length: 13 residues. Germline V lookup: CDR1 MNHEY, CDR2 SVGEGT. V trimming: 4 bases; J trimming: 4 bases; junction bases outside the gene matches: 3. CDR3 DNA: TGTGCCAGCAGTTCCTACAGGGGCACTGAAGCTTTCTTT. Protein sequence: CASSSYRGTEAFF.

The V and J genes are TRBV19 and TRBJ1-3; D may be TRBD1 (5 bases). Trimming left V 4 bases short and J 2 bases short, with 15 bases between. Germline V gene sequence: CDR1 LNHDA, CDR2 SQIVND (reference sequence). The CDR3 totals 16 residues. The CDR3 spells CASSNRWRGTGNTIYF. DNA for the CDR3: TGTGCCAGTAGTAATCGGTGGAGGGGAACTGGAAACACCATATATTTT.

The rearrangement joins TRBV7-9 to TRBJ2-1; D perhaps matches TRBD2 (7 bases). The V end lost 10 bases, the J end lost 0 bases, and 19 bases lay between the germline ends. Looked up from germline, CDR1 is SEHNR and CDR2 is FQNEAQ (reference sequence). There are 16 residues in the CDR3. CDR3 region: CATQGRGSSSYNEQFF. CDR3 sequence (DNA): TGTGCCACCCAGGGGCGGGGGTCAAGCTCCTACAATGAGCAGTTCTTC. Supplemented by reference TRBV7-9 and TRBJ2-1, the full variable domain reads DTGVSQNPRHKITKRGQNVTFRCDPISEHNRLYWYRQTLGQGPEFLTYFQNEAQLEKSRLLSDRFSAERPKGSFSTLEIQRTEQGDSAMYLCATQGRGSSSYNEQFFGPGTRLTVL.

This sequence joins TRBV29-1 and TRBJ1-1; no reliable D call. There are 13 residues in the CDR3. Germline loops: CDR1 SQVTM, CDR2 ANQGSEA. V was clipped by 5 bases and J by 3 bases, with 13 bases between them. CDR3 loop: CSVHSGRDTEAFF. The CDR3 DNA is TGCAGCGTTCATAGCGGGAGGGACACTGAAGCTTTCTTT.

CDR3 amino acids: CATSAPRQGNTGELFF. CDR3 DNA sequence: TGTGCCACCAGTGCCCCGAGACAGGGGAACACCGGGGAGCTGTTTTTT. V gene TRBV24-1 combines with J gene TRBJ2-2; TRBD1 matches at 7 bases. CDR3 length equals 16 residues. CDR1 and CDR2 from the germline V gene are KGHDR and SFDVKD. The ends lost 5 bases at V and 1 base at J; junction bases unmatched: 6.

This clone was seen only a few times. The chain recombines TRBV5-1 with TRBJ2-2; 14 bases map to TRBD2. Germline CDR1 is SGHRS and CDR2 is YFSETQ. The CDR3 contains 17 residues. V dropped 6 bases and J dropped 4; count of bases not matched to a gene: 8. CDR3 in DNA: TGCGCCAGCAAGACTAGCGGGGGGGCCCTTTCCACCGGGGAGCTGTTTTTT. Translation: CASKTSGGALSTGELFF.

This chain joins TRBV9 and TRBJ1-6; unclear D gene. V lost 0 bases and J lost 9, with 16 bases in between. Germline V lookup: CDR1 SGDLS, CDR2 YYNGEE. The CDR3 runs to 16 residues. CDR3 sequence reads: CASSVDLRRERSPLHF. CDR3 DNA: TGTGCCAGCAGCGTAGATTTGAGACGGGAGCGTTCACCCCTCCACTTT.

This rearrangement joins TRBV19 to TRBJ1-2; TRBD1 matches 7 bases. This CDR3 is 17 amino acids long. In germline, CDR1 is LNHDA, CDR2 SQIVND (reference sequence). V lost 4 bases and J lost 6; bases outside the gene matches: 17. This chain's CDR3 is CASSTRKQPDRDHGYTF. The DNA for the CDR3 is TGTGCCAGTAGTACCCGTAAACAGCCCGACAGGGATCATGGCTACACCTTC.

This rearrangement joins TRBV3-1 (or the pseudogene TRBV3-2) to TRBJ2-2; 10 nucleotides line up with TRBD1. Per germline, CDR1 LGHDT and CDR2 YNNKEL (reference sequence). This CDR3 spans 16 amino acids. V shed 1 base, J shed 3 bases, and the junction held 2 bases outside the gene matches. This CDR3 reads CASSQVTGGYTGELFF. DNA of the CDR3: TGTGCCAGCAGCCAAGTGACAGGGGGCTACACCGGGGAGCTGTTTTTT.

The genes are TRBV2 and TRBJ1-1; 10 bases match TRBD1. The V gene end was trimmed by 4 bases and the J gene end by 0 bases; junction bases not matched to a gene: 8. Germline V gene sequence: CDR1 SNHLY, CDR2 FYNNEI. This CDR3 contains 17 residues. In nucleotides, the CDR3 is TGTGCCAGCAGTGGCCCCTTGACAGGGGGCTTGAACACTGAAGCTTTCTTT. Its translation: CASSGPLTGGLNTEAFF.

This chain connects TRBV13 to TRBJ2-1, with D maybe TRBD2 (7 bases). The ends were cut back, 7 bases at V and 1 base at J, with 17 bases in the middle. The length of the CDR3 is 16 residues. Per the germline V gene, CDR1 is PRHDT and CDR2 is FYEKMQ (reference sequence). This chain's CDR3 is CASNRGGARSYNEQFF. CDR3 sequence (DNA): TGTGCCAGCAACAGAGGGGGGGCCAGGTCCTACAATGAGCAGTTCTTC.

The J gene is TRBJ2-5, the V gene TRBV6-1; TRBD1 matches 8 bases. The junction had 8 bases not matched to a gene; V was cut back by 4 bases and J by 1 base. The germline V gene has CDR1 MNHNS and CDR2 SASEGT. This CDR3 has 16 amino acids. CDR3 residues: CASSGSRDRLQETQYF. For the CDR3, the DNA is TGTGCCAGCAGTGGGAGCCGGGACAGGCTCCAAGAGACCCAGTACTTC.

The chain has TRBV18 and TRBJ1-1; D gene unclear. Looked up from germline, CDR1 is KGHSH and CDR2 is LQKENI. The CDR3 totals 15 residues. Trimming cost V 0 bases and J 3 bases, with 11 bases left between them. The CDR3 DNA reads TGTGCCAGCTCACCACCGGCCCTGGCGGACACTGAAGCTTTCTTT. Amino acid sequence: CASSPPALADTEAFF.

The chain is built from TRBV6-5 and TRBJ1-6; 7 bases map to TRBD1. V shed 5 bases, J shed 7 bases, and the junction held 5 bases outside the gene matches. The CDR3 consists of 14 residues. Germline loops: CDR1 MNHEY, CDR2 SVGAGI. The DNA of the CDR3 is TGTGCCAGCAGTAGACAGGGTGCGAATTCACCCCTCCACTTT. This sequence encodes CASSRQGANSPLHF.

This chain links TRBV9 with TRBJ1-2; TRBD1 matches at 7 bases. The CDR3 covers 15 residues. Germline V gene data show CDR1 as SGDLS and CDR2 as YYNGEE. Trimming cost V 4 bases and J 0 bases; bases outside gene matches: 6. CDR3 protein: CASSTGTAANYGYTF. CDR3 sequence (DNA): TGTGCCAGCAGCACGGGGACAGCAGCTAACTATGGCTACACCTTC.

The chain has TRBV6-1 and TRBJ1-2, with TRBD1 identical over 7 bases. The CDR3 sequence is 13 residues long. Trimming removed 3 bases from V and 4 bases from J; junction bases left unmatched: 2. Looked up from germline, CDR1 is MNHNS and CDR2 is SASEGT. CDR3 amino acids: CASSDTGAYGYTF. The CDR3 DNA reads as TGTGCCAGCAGTGACACAGGGGCCTATGGCTACACCTTC.